Listed below are T cell receptor beta chains from one sample, sequenced in a study of T-cell memory formation after mild COVID-19. Using its own MiXCR run on the 5' RACE reads, TCRdb lists one record per CDR3 protein. In the table there are about 560,000 distinct CDR3 sequences, 15% to 20% of which are singletons. The sample comprised PBMCs or a T cell subset sorted from them (not recorded which). Receptor source: an adult woman who had mild COVID-19 (a few samples of this study predate the infection). Cell type and time point are not known. Both conserved end residues are part of each CDR3. D genes are given only for firm matches. Some rows mark clone size as missing; the rest say once, few, many or name a class of expanded clone.

clone_size | j_call | d_call | v_call | cdr3_aa | cdr3_nt
few | TRBJ2-5 | - | TRBV12-3/TRBV12-4 | CASSPDNSQETQYF | TGTGCCAGCAGTCCGGACAATTCCCAAGAGACCCAGTACTTC
many | TRBJ1-1 | - | TRBV29-1 | CSVVKRAGRDTEAFF | TGCAGCGTCGTGAAAAGGGCTGGAAGGGACACTGAAGCTTTCTTT
- | TRBJ2-7 | TRBD1 | TRBV6-5 | CASSTKTGVAYEQYF | TGTGCCAGCAGCACAAAAACAGGGGTCGCCTACGAGCAGTACTTC
many | TRBJ2-1 | - | TRBV5-6 | CASSPGLLVKEQFF | TGTGCCAGCAGCCCCGGGTTATTGGTCAAAGAGCAGTTCTTC
few | TRBJ2-5 | - | TRBV6-2/TRBV6-3 | CASSLQYF | TGTGCCAGCAGCCTACAGTACTTC
- | TRBJ2-1 | TRBD1 | TRBV24-1 | CATSDNTAGQGFNYNEQFF | TGTGCCACCAGTGACAACACCGCGGGACAGGGGTTTAACTACAATGAGCAGTTCTTC
few | TRBJ1-1 | TRBD1 | TRBV12-3/TRBV12-4 | CASSFSGQGLMNTEAFF | TGTGCCAGCAGTTTCTCGGGACAGGGGCTCATGAACACTGAAGCTTTCTTT
- | TRBJ1-1 | - | TRBV9 | CASSLLGVENTEAFF | TGTGCCAGCAGCTTATTGGGAGTAGAGAACACTGAAGCTTTCTTT
few | TRBJ2-5 | TRBD2 | TRBV5-6 | CASSVRLAGVWQETQYF | TGTGCCAGCAGCGTTCGACTAGCGGGAGTGTGGCAAGAGACCCAGTACTTC
- | TRBJ2-1 | - | TRBV18 | CASSTGGLSYNEQFF | TGTGCCAGCTCAACGGGGGGCCTCTCCTACAATGAGCAGTTCTTC